This T cell receptor (beta chain) was sequenced in a study of blood T cell repertoires in COVID-19. Study details: Italy, Spain and the United States were the sources of the convalescent and acute COVID-19 samples.

The study assigned cohorts using participant-reported clinical history. Exposed enrollees encountered a COVID-19 case at some point within 2 weeks before study entry. Data came from immunoSEQ multiplex PCR; TCRdb stores just in-frame clones and leaves some out. There are 280,000 or so clones in the sample; about 90% occur only once, and less than 3.5% lies in the top ten. The CDR3 contains 18 residues. The germline CDR1 and CDR2 sequences are MGHDK and SYGVNS. Losses at the gene ends were 3 bases for V and 2 bases for J; bases not matched to a gene: 10. The source is a woman aged 45-59 years who had been exposed to COVID-19. The chain recombines TRBV25-1 with TRBJ2-4; TRBD1 agrees at 10 bases. The sample was PBMCs or T cells enriched from blood (not recorded which). CDR3 amino acids: CASSDHTGTGVTKNIQYF. CDR3 DNA: TGTGCCAGCAGTGATCACACCGGGACAGGGGTAACCAAAAACATTCAGTACTTC.